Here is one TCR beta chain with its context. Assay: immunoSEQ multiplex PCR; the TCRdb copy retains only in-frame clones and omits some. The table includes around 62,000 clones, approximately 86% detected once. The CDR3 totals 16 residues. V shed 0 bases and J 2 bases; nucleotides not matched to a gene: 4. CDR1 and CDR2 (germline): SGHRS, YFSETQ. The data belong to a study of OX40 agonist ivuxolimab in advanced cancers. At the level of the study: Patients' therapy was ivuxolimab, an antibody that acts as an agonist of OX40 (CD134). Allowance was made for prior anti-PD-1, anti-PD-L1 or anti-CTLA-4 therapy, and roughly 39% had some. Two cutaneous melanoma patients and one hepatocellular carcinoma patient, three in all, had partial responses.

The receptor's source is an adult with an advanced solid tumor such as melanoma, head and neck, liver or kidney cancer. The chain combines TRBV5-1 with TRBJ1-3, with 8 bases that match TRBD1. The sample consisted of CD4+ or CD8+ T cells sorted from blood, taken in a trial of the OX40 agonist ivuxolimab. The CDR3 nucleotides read TGCGCCAGCAGCTTGGGTCAACAGGGGGCTGGAAACACCATATATTTT. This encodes CASSLGQQGAGNTIYF.